One sample yielded the 3 T cell receptor beta chains listed below, sequenced in a study of blood T cell repertoires in COVID-19. Some clones are missing from TCRdb's copy, which holds only in-frame ones; the method was immunoSEQ multiplex PCR. The sample records over 120,000 clones, around 83% being singletons. Input material: PBMCs or T cells enriched from blood (not recorded which). These receptors all stem from a middle-aged man who had recovered from COVID-19.

The rearrangement links TRBV14 to TRBJ1-1; a weak D match, TRBD1 (6 bases). The germline CDR1 and CDR2 sequences are SGHDN and FVKESK. Trimming left V 5 bases short and J 2 bases short, with 9 bases between. The CDR3 length is 13 residues. The CDR3 sequence is CASSGQTNTEAFF. CDR3 DNA: TGTGCCAGCAGCGGACAGACAAACACTGAAGCTTTCTTT. Together with reference TRBV14 and TRBJ1-1, the CDR3 gives the full variable domain: EAGVTQFPSHSVIEKGQTVTLRCDPISGHDNLYWYRRVMGKEIKFLLHFVKESKQDESGMPNNRFLAERTGGTYSTLKVQPAELEDSGVYFCASSGQTNTEAFFGQGTRLTVV.

This clone has a single count. CDR3 bases: TGTGCCAGCAGCTTAGATTCTGCGGGGGCTAACTATGGCTACACCTTC. It codes for CASSLDSAGANYGYTF. The V and J genes are TRBV7-2 and TRBJ1-2; tentative D call: TRBD1 (5 bases). There are 16 residues in the CDR3. Per germline, CDR1 SGHTA and CDR2 FQGNSA. The germline V and J ends were trimmed by 1 base and 0 bases, with 12 bases remaining between them.

The chain joins TRBV3-1 (or the pseudogene TRBV3-2) to TRBJ1-2; 9 bases fit TRBD1. Germline V lookup: CDR1 LGHDT, CDR2 YNNKEL (reference sequence). The CDR3 covers 16 residues. With V trimmed by 0 bases and J by 3 bases, 5 bases remained unmatched. The CDR3 DNA is TGTGCCAGCAGCCAAGAAGGGACAGGGACCCACTATGGCTACACCTTC. Protein product: CASSQEGTGTHYGYTF.